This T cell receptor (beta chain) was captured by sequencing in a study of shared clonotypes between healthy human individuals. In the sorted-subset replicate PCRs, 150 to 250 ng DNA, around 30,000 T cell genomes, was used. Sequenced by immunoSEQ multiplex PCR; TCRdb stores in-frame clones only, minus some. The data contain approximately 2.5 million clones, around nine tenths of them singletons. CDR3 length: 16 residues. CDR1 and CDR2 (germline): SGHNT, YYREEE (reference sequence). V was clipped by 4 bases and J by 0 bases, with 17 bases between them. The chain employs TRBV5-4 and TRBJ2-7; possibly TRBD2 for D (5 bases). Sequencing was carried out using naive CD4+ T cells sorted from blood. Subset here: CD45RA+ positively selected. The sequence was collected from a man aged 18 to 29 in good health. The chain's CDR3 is CASSPHPKGSSYEQYF. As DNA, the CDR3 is TGTGCCAGCAGCCCACACCCAAAAGGGAGCTCCTACGAGCAGTACTTC.